These T cell receptor beta chains were read from a single sample in a study of beta chain features in type 1 diabetes. Profiling relied on immunoSEQ multiplex PCR, and the TCRdb table lists in-frame clones only, not all of them. The sample shows some 190,000 clones, 6.5% to 8.5% of them seen only once. The material sequenced was central memory CD4+ T cells from blood. Every receptor here comes from a man aged 18 to 35 with type 1 diabetes. The CDR3 runs from the conserved cysteine through the conserved F or W.

CDR3 protein: CASSEEFASGVSQPQHF
V gene: TRBV6-1

CDR3 protein: CASSLPGGGRTYEQYF
V gene: TRBV28

CDR3 protein: CASSHGRGQGVDNEQFF
V gene: TRBV4-3

CDR3 protein: CASSHQAEAFF
V gene: TRBV6-1

CDR3 protein: CASSPRGGSSYEQYF
V gene: TRBV27

CDR3 protein: CASSPRTSGGYNEQFF
V gene: TRBV5-1

CDR3 protein: CASSVAELAGLGELFF
V gene: TRBV27

CDR3 protein: CASSPLQGDTEAFF
V gene: TRBV18

CDR3 protein: CASTTLDGPNVLTF
V gene: TRBV7-9

CDR3 protein: CASTLTGNQPQHF
V gene: TRBV6-1

CDR3 protein: CSVEGQIGNTIYF
V gene: TRBV29-1

CDR3 protein: CASVRLAGGRSYNEQFF
V gene: TRBV27

CDR3 protein: CASSYVAGINTGELFF
V gene: TRBV6-6

CDR3 protein: CATMVRRAETQYF
V gene: TRBV7-2

CDR3 protein: CASSLVAGRLGEQFF
V gene: TRBV7-2

CDR3 protein: CASSPPRARVAYGYTF
V gene: TRBV18

CDR3 protein: CASSLGTVQEEQYF
V gene: TRBV28

CDR3 protein: CASSRGVQETQYF
V gene: TRBV11-2

CDR3 protein: CASSSGVAGGGETQYF
V gene: TRBV7-2

CDR3 protein: CASSWTSVSYEQYF
V gene: TRBV5-6

CDR3 protein: CAISQDSSYNEQFF
V gene: TRBV10-3

CDR3 protein: CASSHPVVGLARYEQYF
V gene: TRBV11-2

CDR3 protein: CASKPSGSGADTQYF
V gene: TRBV6-6

CDR3 protein: CASTSKTGNTEAFF
V gene: TRBV5-4

CDR3 protein: CSFLQQETQYF
V gene: TRBV20-1

CDR3 protein: CASSQQGWLETQYF
V gene: TRBV7-2

CDR3 protein: CASKMGLAGKNEQFF
V gene: TRBV6-5

CDR3 protein: CASSVGTLSEAFF
V gene: TRBV6-6

CDR3 protein: CASSLRLAGQETQYF
V gene: TRBV5-4

CDR3 protein: CSVSRQGALREQYF
V gene: TRBV29-1

CDR3 protein: CASSPPTGKYNEQYF
V gene: TRBV5-6

CDR3 protein: CASSPGLAGGNEQFF
V gene: TRBV13

CDR3 protein: CASSVGGAGGNYGYTF
V gene: TRBV9

CDR3 protein: CASSYSPMGGRETQYF
V gene: TRBV6-5

CDR3 protein: CASSLPQIYGYTF
V gene: TRBV7-9

CDR3 protein: CASSPLISSGTGANEQFF
V gene: TRBV18

CDR3 protein: CASSSQLGSSEQFF
V gene: TRBV10-1

CDR3 protein: CASSRLAGAREGTGELFF
V gene: TRBV9

CDR3 protein: CAWSSGGSTDTQYF
V gene: TRBV30

CDR3 protein: CASSLEGQDRPDTQYF
V gene: TRBV5-1

CDR3 protein: CASSPRAGGPTDTQYF
V gene: TRBV18